This T cell receptor beta chain was found in a study of Ad26.COV2.S vaccination and SARS-CoV-2 variants. The protocol was immunoSEQ multiplex PCR, while the TCRdb copy is restricted to in-frame clones and leaves out a portion. Of roughly 420,000 clones detected, roughly nine tenths appear once; the ten largest clones hold roughly 2.5%. Documented treatment: 15 to 20 received Ad26.COV2.S at low or high dose, single or two shots; a few received placebo; per-sample allocation not given. The study sampled participants on day 63 after the first vaccine or placebo injection. V gave up 7 bases and J gave up 6 bases, with 16 bases separating them. The CDR3 covers 14 residues. From germline, CDR1 is LNHDA and CDR2 SQIVND (reference sequence).

The sample consisted of peripheral blood, taken in a trial of Ad26.COV2.S vaccine versus placebo. The sequence derives from a person aged 18-65 years who received the Ad26.COV2.S COVID-19 vaccine or a placebo. The rearrangement uses TRBV19 and TRBJ1-5; D is undetermined. In DNA form, the CDR3 reads TGTGCCAGTATCCCCCGGGGTGAGGTTCAGCCCCAGCATTTT. This encodes CASIPRGEVQPQHF.